The source of this TCR beta chain is a study of beta chain features in type 1 diabetes. General observations from the study: Relative to healthy donors, patients appeared to have naive, central memory and Treg TCRB repertoires that were more similar. Shortening that was moderate but significant affected the TCRB CDR3s of Type 1 diabetes patients in all four CD4+ subsets.

TCRB transcripts that were expressed got sequenced, as all of the isolated RNA had been reverse transcribed. The data were produced by immunoSEQ multiplex PCR, yet TCRdb's version contains in-frame clones alone and is incomplete. The profile covers 200,000 to 250,000 clones, with roughly an eighth appearing a single time and around 0.03% taken by the ten largest. Populations isolated by sorting all had purity greater than 95%. The V gene's germline CDR1 is MGHRA and CDR2 YSYEKL. With 2 bases removed from V and 4 bases from J, the gap between germline ends came to 14 bases. The length of the CDR3 is 16 residues. Of note for this clone: Its antigen is unknown.

Source material: naive CD4+ T cells from blood. This clonotype was sampled from a woman aged 40 to 50 in good health. The chain uses TRBV4-1 and TRBJ2-2; TRBD2 is a possible D gene (7 bases). The CDR3 bases are TGCGCCAGCAGCCAACCCCAGGGGAGGGTCACCGGGGAGCTGTTTTTT. Protein product: CASSQPQGRVTGELFF.